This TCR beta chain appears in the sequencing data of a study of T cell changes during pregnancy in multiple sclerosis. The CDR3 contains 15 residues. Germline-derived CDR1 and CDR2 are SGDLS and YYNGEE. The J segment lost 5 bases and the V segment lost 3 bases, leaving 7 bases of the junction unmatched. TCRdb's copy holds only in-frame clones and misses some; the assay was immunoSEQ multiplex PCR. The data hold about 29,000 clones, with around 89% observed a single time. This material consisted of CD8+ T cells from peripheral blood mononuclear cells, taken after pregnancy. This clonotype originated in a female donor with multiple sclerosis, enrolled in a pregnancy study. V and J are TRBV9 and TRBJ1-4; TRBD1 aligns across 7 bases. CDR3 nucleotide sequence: TGTGCCAGCAGCGCCTCCGGGACAGTAAATGAAAAACTGTTTTTT. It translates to CASSASGTVNEKLFF. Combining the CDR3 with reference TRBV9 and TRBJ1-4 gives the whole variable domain DSGVTQTPKHLITATGQRVTLRCSPRSGDLSVYWYQQSLDQGLQFLIQYYNGEERAKGNILERFSAQQFPDLHSELNLSSLELGDSALYFCASSASGTVNEKLFFGSGTQLSVL.